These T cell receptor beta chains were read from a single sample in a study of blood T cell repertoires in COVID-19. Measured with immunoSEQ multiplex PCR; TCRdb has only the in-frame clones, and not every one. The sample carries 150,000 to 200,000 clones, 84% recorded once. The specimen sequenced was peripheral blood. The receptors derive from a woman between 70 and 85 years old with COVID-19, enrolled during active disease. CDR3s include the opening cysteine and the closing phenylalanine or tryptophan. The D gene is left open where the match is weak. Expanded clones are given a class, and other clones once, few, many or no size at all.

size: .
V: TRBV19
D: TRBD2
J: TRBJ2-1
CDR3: CASSIGSAGGRDEQFF
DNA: TGTGCCAGTAGTATAGGCTCGGCGGGGGGGCGAGATGAGCAGTTCTTC

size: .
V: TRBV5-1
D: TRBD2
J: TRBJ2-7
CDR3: CASSWGGDPRYEQYF
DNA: TGCGCCAGCAGCTGGGGGGGGGACCCTAGGTACGAGCAGTACTTC

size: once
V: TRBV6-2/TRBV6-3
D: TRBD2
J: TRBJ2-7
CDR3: CASSPAIRVGLADLYEQYF
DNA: TGTGCCAGCAGTCCCGCTATACGCGTTGGGCTAGCGGACCTCTACGAGCAGTACTTC

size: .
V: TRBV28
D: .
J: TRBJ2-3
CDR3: CASKAGPPQYTQYF
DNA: TGTGCCAGCAAAGCGGGCCCGCCTCAGTATACGCAGTATTTT

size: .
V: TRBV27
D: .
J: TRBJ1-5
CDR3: CASKWGWGDDNQPQHF
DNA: TGTGCCAGCAAGTGGGGTTGGGGCGATGACAATCAGCCCCAGCATTTT

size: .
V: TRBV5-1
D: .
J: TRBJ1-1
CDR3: CASSLGGQTVNTEAFF
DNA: TGCGCCAGCAGCTTGGGGGGCCAGACAGTGAACACTGAAGCTTTCTTT

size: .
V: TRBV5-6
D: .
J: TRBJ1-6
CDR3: CASSFGRLGSSYNSPLHF
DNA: TGTGCCAGCAGCTTTGGCCGATTAGGGAGCTCCTATAATTCACCCCTCCACTTT

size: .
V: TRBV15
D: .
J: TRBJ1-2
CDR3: CATSSRAGAGGYTF
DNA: TGTGCCACCAGCTCTCGAGCGGGGGCGGGGGGCTACACCTTC

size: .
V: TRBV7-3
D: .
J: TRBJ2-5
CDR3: CASSFRGETQYF
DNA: TGTGCCAGCAGCTTCCGAGGGGAGACCCAGTACTTC

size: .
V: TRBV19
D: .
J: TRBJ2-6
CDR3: CASLSPGYGANVLTF
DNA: TGTGCCAGCCTTTCCCCAGGGTACGGGGCCAACGTCCTGACTTTC